The clone carrying this T cell receptor beta chain was seen a few times. Its antigen is not known. This record comes from a study of blood T cells in healthy people across ages. Study-level points and caveats: The CMV status of each donor remained undetermined, and this could have confounded shifts in expanded clonotypes.

Combining a sample-barcoded 5' primer with a J-beta primer mix, a second PCR ran for roughly 6 to 12 cycles. A template-switch adaptor with 12 random nucleotides tagged each cDNA molecule. A single record per CDR3 protein comes from TCRdb applying MiXCR to the 5' RACE reads. Here the sample spans some 1.7 million distinct CDR3 sequences, roughly 30% being singletons. Healthy Russian Caucasian donors spanned ages about 6 to 100 years. A minimum of 5.5 micrograms of total RNA was extracted per sample. The receptor comes from a woman in her twenties or thirties in good health. Material for sequencing was blood.

Here the CDR3 reads CASSVAVGGYINEQFF. The DNA for the CDR3 is TGTGCCAGCAGCGTAGCCGTCGGGGGGTATATCAATGAGCAGTTCTTC. V gene TRBV9 combines with J gene TRBJ2-1; 7 positions match TRBD2. This CDR3 contains 16 residues. V shed 0 bases and J 6 bases; nucleotides not matched to a gene: 9. The germline gives CDR1 SGDLS, CDR2 YYNGEE.